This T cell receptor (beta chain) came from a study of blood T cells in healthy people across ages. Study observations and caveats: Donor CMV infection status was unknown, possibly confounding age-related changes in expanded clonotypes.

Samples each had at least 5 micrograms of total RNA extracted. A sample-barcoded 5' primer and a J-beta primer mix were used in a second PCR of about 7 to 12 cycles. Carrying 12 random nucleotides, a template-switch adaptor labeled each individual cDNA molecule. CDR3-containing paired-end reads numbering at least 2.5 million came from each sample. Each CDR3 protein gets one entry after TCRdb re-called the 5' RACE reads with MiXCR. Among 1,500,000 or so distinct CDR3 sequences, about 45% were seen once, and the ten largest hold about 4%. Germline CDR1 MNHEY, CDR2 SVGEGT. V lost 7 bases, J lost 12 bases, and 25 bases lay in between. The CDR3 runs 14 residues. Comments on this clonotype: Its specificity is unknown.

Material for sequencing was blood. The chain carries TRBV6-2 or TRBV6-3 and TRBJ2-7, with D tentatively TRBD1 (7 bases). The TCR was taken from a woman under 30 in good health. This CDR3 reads CASKRAGGKETRYF. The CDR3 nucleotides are TGTGCCAGCAAGAGGGCAGGGGGGAAAGAGACCCGGTACTTC.